Listed below are T cell receptor beta chains from one sample, sequenced in a study of blood T cell repertoires in COVID-19. Sequencing was performed with immunoSEQ multiplex PCR; in TCRdb, only in-frame clones are kept and a portion is missing. The data contain 200,000 to 250,000 clones, 70% to 85% of them singletons. The sample comprised peripheral blood. These receptors were obtained from an elderly woman with acute or convalescent COVID-19. CDR3s leave out the opening cysteine and the closing phenylalanine or tryptophan.

J | V | CDR3
TRBJ1-3 | TRBV29-1 | SVEDIHSGNTIY
TRBJ2-7 | TRBV7-8 | ASSFNQGSYEQY
TRBJ1-5 | TRBV4-3 | ASSQDRQGGQPQH
TRBJ1-6 | TRBV7-9 | ASSPDGNSPLH
TRBJ1-6 | TRBV5-1 | ASSLFPRQGSPLH
TRBJ1-1 | TRBV12-3/TRBV12-4 | ASSLAGYTEAF
TRBJ1-1 | TRBV2 | ASRGQGALNTEAF
TRBJ2-7 | TRBV11-3 | ASSRDRGYEQY
TRBJ1-1 | TRBV2 | ASVSRGGQNTEAF
TRBJ1-1 | TRBV5-5 | ASLPTGPMNTEAF
TRBJ2-5 | TRBV9 | ASSVEGRGETQY
TRBJ2-3 | TRBV5-6 | ASSFRLAGFADTQY
TRBJ2-5 | TRBV15 | ATSRDRAREETQY
TRBJ1-6 | TRBV6-1 | ASNSGDAYNSPLH
TRBJ2-5 | TRBV5-1 | ASSSGTSLQGQETQY
TRBJ1-2 | TRBV5-5 | ASSLDGLWSGYT
TRBJ2-4 | TRBV11-2 | ASSPGLAGGNIAKNIQY
TRBJ2-1 | TRBV27 | ASSLGGSSYNEQF
TRBJ2-1 | TRBV5-1 | ASSLSSGRGSYNEQF
TRBJ2-1 | TRBV5-1 | ASSPGLAGDNEQF
TRBJ2-1 | TRBV7-7 | ASSPTHLAGTHGEQF
TRBJ1-1 | TRBV19 | ASGMTENTEAF
TRBJ1-1 | TRBV7-8 | ASSLVPNTEAF
TRBJ1-1 | TRBV28 | ASSFRGGRAEAF
TRBJ1-6 | TRBV9 | ASSHQGKVNSPLH
TRBJ2-6 | TRBV11-1 | ASSQVGGAGANVLT
TRBJ2-3 | TRBV7-2 | ASSLARTDTQY
TRBJ1-1 | TRBV7-9 | ASSLALKRDTEAF
TRBJ1-2 | TRBV7-9 | ASSKEPRGTEGYT
TRBJ2-1 | TRBV6-5 | ASRTDRASNEQF
TRBJ1-6 | TRBV5-1 | ASSDGTGGNSPLH
TRBJ2-7 | TRBV5-6 | ASSVGRRTYEQY
TRBJ2-3 | TRBV28 | ASSPTITDTQY
TRBJ1-4 | TRBV27 | ASSLPGQGGEKLF
TRBJ1-2 | TRBV5-5 | ASSHTTGDEYGYT
TRBJ2-7 | TRBV6-2/TRBV6-3 | ASSRTSGSYEQY
TRBJ1-4 | TRBV5-4 | ASSFDSATNEKLF
TRBJ1-1 | TRBV11-3 | ASSPRENTEAF
TRBJ1-5 | TRBV18 | ASSQSGQGQPQH
TRBJ2-7 | TRBV28 | ASSFGSLTGGSYEQY
TRBJ1-6 | TRBV2 | ASRGPIYNSPLH
TRBJ1-2 | TRBV18 | ASSADRGYGYT
TRBJ2-4 | TRBV6-5 | ASSYSRGTIQY
TRBJ2-7 | TRBV6-6 | ASSAPDRASYEQY
TRBJ2-6 | TRBV7-2 | ASSLLGGAHSSGANVLT
TRBJ2-1 | TRBV6-5 | ASSAGYNEQF